This entry is about one T cell receptor beta chain. The antigen remains undetermined. Trimming removed 1 base from V and 4 bases from J, with 10 bases in between. The CDR3 sequence is 14 residues long. CDR1 LGHDT and CDR2 YNNKEL come from the germline V gene (reference sequence). The data were taken from a study of blood T cells in healthy people across ages. Per sample, extraction of total RNA gave at least 5.5 micrograms in every case. Study results and caveats: The long-lived group displayed more naive CD4+ cells, plus higher diversity, than the aged donors did.

PCR was performed a second time for about 6 to 11 cycles using a sample-barcoded 5' primer and a J-beta primer mix. There were at least 2.5 million CDR3-containing paired-end reads obtained from each sample. TCRdb redid the calling of the 5' RACE reads with MiXCR, one entry per CDR3 protein. The table lists 450,000 to 700,000 distinct CDR3 sequences, about 25% of them singletons, with less than 20% in the top ten. The specimen was blood. V gene TRBV3-1 combines with J gene TRBJ1-2, with D possibly being TRBD1 (6 bases). This sequence was found in a woman aged 65 to 85 in good health. The CDR3 loop reads CASSQAQGLYGYTF. In DNA, the CDR3 is TGTGCCAGCAGCCAAGCGCAGGGGCTCTATGGCTACACCTTC.